The 26 T cell receptor beta chains listed next were all sequenced from one sample in a study of T cells after somatic rescue of genetic block. The repertoire was sequenced with immunoSEQ multiplex PCR; TCRdb's copy has only in-frame clones and lacks some. This sample carries 110,000 or so clones, 85% to 95% of them seen once, and the ten largest clones take roughly 1.5%. Sequencing was done on a sample of peripheral blood mononuclear cells (PBMCs). All receptors derive from a woman younger than 35.

This clone has just one count. This chain connects TRBV6-5 to TRBJ2-3; unclear D gene. Germline V gene sequence: CDR1 MNHEY, CDR2 SVGAGI. V lost 8 bases, J lost 1 base, and 4 bases lay in between. The CDR3 contains 11 residues. The CDR3 spells CASGGTDTQYF. CDR3 coding DNA: TGTGCCAGCGGGGGCACAGATACGCAGTATTTT.

The gene calls are TRBV7-8 and TRBJ2-7; D might be TRBD1 (6 bases). The length of the CDR3 is 13 residues. Trimming took off 5 bases at V and 0 bases at J, with 8 bases between the two ends. Germline V gene lookup returns CDR1 SGHVS and CDR2 FQNEAQ. The CDR3 sequence is CASSGGGSYEQYF. The CDR3, as DNA: TGTGCCAGCAGCGGGGGCGGCTCCTACGAGCAGTACTTC.

The chain links TRBV5-6 to TRBJ2-2, with TRBD1 matching 7 bases. Losses at the gene ends were 7 bases for V and 1 base for J; bases not matched to a gene: 10. Germline loops: CDR1 SGHDT, CDR2 YYEEEE. The CDR3 spans 16 residues. In DNA, the CDR3 is TGTGCCAGCTCCTTCCCCGGGACAGTGAACACCGGGGAGCTGTTTTTT. Its protein is CASSFPGTVNTGELFF.

The chain couples TRBV6-5 to TRBJ1-6; D remains ambiguous. Deletions cut 1 base from V and 0 bases from J, with 4 bases between. The CDR3 extends over 15 amino acids. Germline-derived CDR1 and CDR2 are MNHEY and SVGAGI. CDR3 sequence: CASSYLSSYNSPLHF. The CDR3 DNA follows: TGTGCCAGCAGTTACTTAAGCTCCTATAATTCACCCCTCCACTTT.

V is TRBV19 and J is TRBJ1-5; no reliable D call. The CDR3 sequence is 16 residues long. V was cut by 9 bases and J by 5 bases, with 23 bases left in between. The V gene's germline CDR1 is LNHDA and CDR2 SQIVND (reference sequence). CDR3 sequence (DNA): TGTGCCAGCTCGCCTACAGCCACGGGCGTGGATCAGCCCCAGCATTTT. Translated, it gives CASSPTATGVDQPQHF.

The chain uses TRBV28 and TRBJ2-1; 14 bases agree with TRBD2. Germline lookup yields CDR1 MDHEN and CDR2 SYDVKM. The CDR3 consists of 17 residues. J was trimmed by 3 bases and V by 3 bases; bases with no gene match: 4. CDR3 amino acids: CASSLGTSGGLYNEQFF. The DNA of the CDR3 is TGTGCCAGCAGTTTGGGGACTAGCGGGGGCCTCTACAATGAGCAGTTCTTC.

This clone was observed a single time. J is TRBJ2-1 and V is TRBV28, with 11 bases lining up with TRBD2. Germline CDR1 MDHEN, CDR2 SYDVKM. V was clipped by 8 bases and J by 11 bases; unmatched bases: 5. The length of the CDR3 is 12 residues. As DNA, the CDR3 is TGTGCCAGCCGTAGCGGGGGGGCTAAGCAGTTCTTC. Its translation is CASRSGGAKQFF.

The chain uses TRBV11-2 and TRBJ2-1; TRBD1 agrees at 10 bases. Germline CDR1 reads SGHAT; CDR2 reads FQNNGV. Unmatched junction bases numbered 4, after V lost 6 bases and J lost 2 bases. This CDR3 comprises 15 residues. The CDR3 region has the DNA TGTGCCAGCAGTTCCGGGACAGGGGCCTACAATGAGCAGTTCTTC. Protein sequence: CASSSGTGAYNEQFF.

This clone has a handful of counts. The chain is built from TRBV19 and TRBJ2-7, with D perhaps TRBD1 or TRBD2 (5 bases each). The length of the CDR3 is 12 residues. V was pared by 7 bases and J by 3 bases, with 10 bases between. Looked up from germline, CDR1 is LNHDA and CDR2 is SQIVND (reference sequence). The CDR3 here is CASKGPLYEQYF. The DNA of the CDR3 is TGTGCCAGTAAGGGACCCCTCTACGAGCAGTACTTC.

The rearrangement links TRBV28 to TRBJ1-1, with D perhaps TRBD1 (6 bases). Between the trimmed V and J ends, which lost 5 bases and 0 bases, there was a span of 19 bases. Germline CDR1 is MDHEN and CDR2 is SYDVKM. This CDR3 contains 17 residues. The CDR3, as DNA: TGTGCCAGCAGTATCGACAGGATAAGCTTTATGAACACTGAAGCTTTCTTT. Translating it yields CASSIDRISFMNTEAFF.

In this sample, this clone turned up once. The gene calls are TRBV18 and TRBJ2-5; 9 bases map to TRBD2. Germline assignment: CDR1 KGHSH and CDR2 LQKENI. CDR3 length: 14 residues. V was pared by 6 bases and J by 2 bases, with 4 bases of the junction left unmatched. The chain's CDR3 is CASSPRGGQETQYF. CDR3 sequence (DNA): TGTGCCAGCTCCCCGCGGGGGGGGCAAGAGACCCAGTACTTC.

A single count supports this clone. This chain joins TRBV27 and TRBJ2-1; 9 bases match TRBD2. CDR1 and CDR2 from the germline V gene are MNHEY and SMNVEV (reference sequence). This CDR3 comprises 15 residues. The J segment lost 4 bases and the V segment lost 6 bases, leaving 7 bases of the junction unmatched. The CDR3 loop reads CASRRGGGIYNEQFF. CDR3 coding DNA: TGTGCCAGCAGGCGGGGGGGCGGGATTTACAATGAGCAGTTCTTC.

The chain recombines TRBV2 with TRBJ2-1, with 13 bases lining up with TRBD2. Per the germline V gene, CDR1 is SNHLY and CDR2 is FYNNEI. V gave up 1 base and J gave up 7 bases; unmatched junction bases: 4. This CDR3 contains 16 residues. The CDR3 region is CASSEGGTSGKNEQFF. CDR3 bases: TGTGCCAGCAGTGAAGGTGGGACTAGCGGGAAGAATGAGCAGTTCTTC.

The genes are TRBV4-3 and TRBJ2-1, with 11 nucleotides matching TRBD2. Unmatched junction bases numbered 6, after V lost 5 bases and J lost 3 bases. Germline V gene sequence: CDR1 LGHNA, CDR2 YSLEER. This CDR3 spans 16 amino acids. In DNA, the CDR3 is TGCGCCAGCAGCTTCCGACTAGCGGGGAGCTACAATGAGCAGTTCTTC. The encoded protein is CASSFRLAGSYNEQFF.

The chain combines TRBV27 with TRBJ1-6; tentatively, D is TRBD1 (5 bases). CDR1 is MNHEY and CDR2 is SMNVEV in the germline V gene (reference sequence). The CDR3 is 16 amino acids. V was shortened by 5 bases and J by 1 base, with 12 bases between the two germline ends. In nucleotides, the CDR3 is TGTGCCAGCAGTCCCTATAGACAGTCCTATAATTCACCCCTCCACTTT. Translated: CASSPYRQSYNSPLHF.

The chain has TRBV28 and TRBJ1-2; 9 bases are a match to TRBD1. The V gene end was trimmed by 8 bases and the J gene end by 6 bases; junction bases not matched to a gene: 10. The CDR3 sequence is 14 residues long. Germline V CDR1 and CDR2: MDHEN, SYDVKM. CDR3 region: CASQIRQGVDGYTF. CDR3 coding DNA: TGTGCCAGCCAGATCCGACAGGGGGTTGATGGCTACACCTTC.

The rearrangement uses TRBV4-2 and TRBJ1-2, with no clear D. Germline values: CDR1 LGHNA, CDR2 YNFKEQ. Trimming took 1 base from V and 5 from J, leaving 5 bases between them. The CDR3 loop spans 12 amino acids. The chain's CDR3 is CASSQGTYGYTF. The DNA for the CDR3 is TGTGCCAGCAGCCAAGGGACTTATGGCTACACCTTC.

A single count supports this clone. The rearrangement uses TRBV7-7 and TRBJ2-5, with TRBD1 matching 11 bases. There are 15 residues in the CDR3. V dropped 4 bases and J dropped 1; count of bases not matched to a gene: 2. Germline lookup yields CDR1 SSHAT and CDR2 FNYEAQ (reference sequence). The CDR3: CASSSGTGGQETQYF. The CDR3 DNA reads as TGTGCCAGCAGCTCCGGGACAGGGGGCCAAGAGACCCAGTACTTC.

This chain links TRBV28 with TRBJ2-7; TRBD1 aligns across 8 bases. The junction had 8 bases not matched to a gene; V was cut back by 5 bases and J by 5 bases. The CDR3 extends over 14 amino acids. The germline V gene encodes CDR1 MDHEN and CDR2 SYDVKM. CDR3 sequence reads: CASSPTGALDEQYF. CDR3 in DNA: TGTGCCAGCAGTCCGACAGGGGCCCTTGACGAGCAGTACTTC. The variable domain in full, with the rest retrieved from reference TRBV28 and TRBJ2-7, is DVKVTQSSRYLVKRTGEKVFLECVQDMDHENMFWYRQDPGLGLRLIYFSYDVKMKEKGDIPEGYSVSREKKERFSLILESASTNQTSMYLCASSPTGALDEQYFGPGTRLTVT.

V usage is TRBV30 and J usage is TRBJ1-6, with D unclear. Germline assignment: CDR1 GTSNPN and CDR2 SVGIG (reference sequence). CDR3 size: 13 residues. Trimming cost V 4 bases and J 10 bases, with 14 bases left between them. CDR3 sequence: CAWNGGDGSPLHF. CDR3 sequence (DNA): TGTGCCTGGAATGGCGGGGATGGATCACCCCTCCACTTT.

The genes are TRBV11-3 and TRBJ2-2, with 9 bases lining up with TRBD1. J lost 1 base, V lost 1 base, and 10 bases had no gene match. The CDR3 has 19 amino acids. Germline V gene data show CDR1 as SGHNT and CDR2 as YENEEA. The CDR3 reads CASSLAIRTGVWNTGELFF. In DNA, the CDR3 is TGTGCCAGCAGCTTAGCGATAAGGACAGGGGTCTGGAACACCGGGGAGCTGTTTTTT.

The rearrangement uses TRBV2 and TRBJ2-1; 11 positions match TRBD1. Losses at the gene ends were 8 bases for V and 3 bases for J; bases not matched to a gene: 12. The CDR3 totals 17 residues. The V gene's germline CDR1 is SNHLY and CDR2 FYNNEI. CDR3 in amino acids: CASRITSGTGGYNEQFF. CDR3 nucleotide sequence: TGTGCCAGCCGAATAACTTCGGGGACAGGGGGCTACAATGAGCAGTTCTTC. Full variable domain (missing parts from reference TRBV2 and TRBJ2-1): EPEVTQTPSHQVTQMGQEVILRCVPISNHLYFYWYRQILGQKVEFLVSFYNNEISEKSEIFDDQFSVERPDGSNFTLKIRSTKLEDSAMYFCASRITSGTGGYNEQFFGPGTRLTVL.

The rearrangement uses TRBV5-4 and TRBJ2-3, with 10 bases that match TRBD1. The V and J ends lost 4 bases and 3 bases, in that order; junction bases with no gene match: 5. Looked up from germline, CDR1 is SGHNT and CDR2 is YYREEE (reference sequence). This CDR3 has 15 amino acids. In DNA, the CDR3 is TGTGCCAGCAGCCGGACAGGGGGGATTACAGATACGCAGTATTTT. Its translation: CASSRTGGITDTQYF. Filled out from reference TRBV5-4 and TRBJ2-3, the complete variable domain reads ETGVTQSPTHLIKTRGQQVTLRCSSQSGHNTVSWYQQALGQGPQFIFQYYREEENGRGNFPPRFSGLQFPNYSSELNVNALELDDSALYLCASSRTGGITDTQYFGPGTRLTVL.

The V and J genes are TRBV7-2 and TRBJ2-3; TRBD1 agrees at 9 bases. With V trimmed by 4 bases and J by 1 base, 3 bases remained unmatched. The CDR3 has 15 amino acids. Germline loops: CDR1 SGHTA, CDR2 FQGNSA. In DNA form, the CDR3 reads TGTGCCAGCAGCTGGGACAGGGTGGGCACAGATACGCAGTATTTT. Translating it yields CASSWDRVGTDTQYF. Together with reference TRBV7-2 and TRBJ2-3, the CDR3 gives the full variable domain: GAGVSQSPSNKVTEKGKDVELRCDPISGHTALYWYRQSLGQGLEFLIYFQGNSAPDKSGLPSDRFSAERTGGSVSTLTIQRTQQEDSAVYLCASSWDRVGTDTQYFGPGTRLTVL.

This clone was picked up one time. The genes are TRBV5-4 and TRBJ1-2; D is ambiguous. This CDR3 has 13 residues. The germline gives CDR1 SGHNT, CDR2 YYREEE (reference sequence). V gave up 3 bases and J gave up 6 bases, with 12 bases separating them. CDR3 sequence: CASSSRVSNGYTF. Here the CDR3 DNA reads TGTGCCAGCAGCTCGCGCGTTTCCAATGGCTACACCTTC. The entire variable domain, with the rest obtained from reference TRBV5-4 and TRBJ1-2, is as follows: ETGVTQSPTHLIKTRGQQVTLRCSSQSGHNTVSWYQQALGQGPQFIFQYYREEENGRGNFPPRFSGLQFPNYSSELNVNALELDDSALYLCASSSRVSNGYTFGSGTRLTVV.

This clone appeared a single time. The chain carries TRBV18 and TRBJ2-5, with 11 bases aligning to TRBD2. After removal of 5 bases from V and 9 bases from J, the junction contained 8 bases not matched to a gene. Per the germline V gene, CDR1 is KGHSH and CDR2 is LQKENI. The length of the CDR3 is 14 residues. The CDR3 sequence: CASSDGLAGGPQYF. CDR3 DNA sequence: TGTGCCAGCTCAGACGGACTAGCGGGCGGGCCCCAGTACTTC. The full variable domain, rest sourced from reference TRBV18 and TRBJ2-5, is NAGVMQNPRHLVRRRGQEARLRCSPMKGHSHVYWYRQLPEEGLKFMVYLQKENIIDESGMPKERFSAEFPKEGPSILRIQQVVRGDSAAYFCASSDGLAGGPQYFGPGTRLLVL.